This T cell receptor beta chain was retrieved from a study of T cell responses to AZD1222 COVID-19 vaccine. Assay used: immunoSEQ multiplex PCR; TCRdb lists only in-frame clones, some missing. The data show 88,000 or so clones, 89% seen once. This CDR3 comprises 13 residues. Germline CDR1 LGHDT, CDR2 YNNKEL (reference sequence). Trimming shortened V by 3 bases and J by 4 bases, and 9 bases separated the two germline ends. This chain links TRBV3-1 (or the pseudogene TRBV3-2) with TRBJ1-1; a weak D match, TRBD1 (6 bases). Material: peripheral blood, obtained on day 0 of AZD1222 vaccination. The clonotype originates from an adult in good health. The CDR3 protein is CASSQQGLTEAFF. CDR3 bases: TGTGCCAGCAGCCAGCAGGGGCTCACTGAAGCTTTCTTT.